These 18 T cell receptor beta chains were sequenced from one sample in a study of T cells in Graves' hyperthyroidism and ophthalmopathy. Researchers took RNA transcripts and amplified the TCR beta CDR3 regions from them. The HTBI primer set served for first-round RT-PCR of the TCR CDR3. TCRdb recomputed calls from the multiplex PCR reads with MiXCR, one row per CDR3 protein. This sample carries around 500,000 distinct CDR3 sequences, about 16% of them seen once, and the ten largest clones take roughly 29%. The material sequenced was blood. The source of these receptors is a woman aged 30 to 39 with Graves' ophthalmopathy.

This clonotype was counted only a few times. The genes are TRBV27 and TRBJ2-1; D unclear. This CDR3 comprises 15 residues. Germline CDR1 reads MNHEY; CDR2 reads SMNVEV (reference sequence). V lost 6 bases to trimming and J lost 8 bases, with 20 bases between them. The CDR3 loop is CASSINRGADDEQFF. CDR3 DNA: TGTGCCAGCAGCATTAACCGAGGTGCGGACGATGAGCAGTTCTTC.

This clonotype was seen ten or more times. The chain uses TRBV19 and TRBJ2-3; D is possibly TRBD2 (5 bases). The V end was cut by 5 bases, the J end by 3 bases, with 9 bases between. This CDR3 is built from 13 residues. Germline V gives CDR1 LNHDA, CDR2 SQIVND (reference sequence). In DNA, the CDR3 is TGTGCCAGTAGTGTCGGGGTTACAGATACGCAGTATTTT. Its protein product is CASSVGVTDTQYF.

The sample holds one count of this clonotype. The V and J genes are TRBV19 and TRBJ2-2, with D possibly being TRBD2 (5 bases). V lost 3 bases to trimming and J lost 7 bases, with 15 bases between them. The germline gives CDR1 LNHDA, CDR2 SQIVND (reference sequence). CDR3 length: 15 residues. The CDR3 loop is CASSIRGFEGGELFF. In DNA form, the CDR3 reads TGTGCCAGTAGTATTCGAGGGTTTGAAGGCGGGGAGCTGTTTTTT. Drawing the rest from reference TRBV19 and TRBJ2-2, the complete variable domain is DGGITQSPKYLFRKEGQNVTLSCEQNLNHDAMYWYRQDPGQGLRLIYYSQIVNDFQKGDIAEGYSVSREKKESFPLTVTSAQKNPTAFYLCASSIRGFEGGELFFGEGSRLTVL.

This clonotype was seen ten or more times. The CDR3 region is CASSFFRASSYNEQFF. As DNA, the CDR3 is TGTGCCAGCAGCTTCTTCAGGGCCAGCTCCTACAATGAGCAGTTCTTC. The V and J genes are TRBV11-3 and TRBJ2-1; weak D call: TRBD1 (5 bases). V was cut by 3 bases and J by 0 bases, with 12 bases left in between. Per germline, CDR1 SGHNT and CDR2 YENEEA. This CDR3 region has 16 residues.

This clonotype occurred many times. V is TRBV7-9 and J is TRBJ2-7, with TRBD1 matching over 9 bases. Germline lookup yields CDR1 SEHNR and CDR2 FQNEAQ (reference sequence). Trimming cost V 4 bases and J 7 bases; bases outside gene matches: 14. This CDR3 region has 16 residues. The CDR3 sequence is CASSYDPGQGLGEQYF. CDR3 nucleotides: TGTGCCAGCAGCTACGACCCAGGACAGGGGTTGGGGGAGCAGTACTTC.

This clonotype was observed a handful of times. A junction end diverges from the germline sequence, so it may reflect a read error. The DNA for the CDR3 is TGTGCCAGCAGTAAAGCCGGGACTAGCGGGAGGGCCTTCGTCTACGAGCAGTACTTC. Translated: CASSKAGTSGRAFVYEQYF. The chain links TRBV6-1 to TRBJ2-7, with 16 bases lining up with TRBD2. There are 19 residues in the CDR3. The V gene's germline CDR1 is MNHNS and CDR2 SASEGT.

This clonotype was detected ten times or more. V and J are TRBV7-8 and TRBJ2-5; D unresolved. The ends were cut back, 5 bases at V and 5 bases at J, with 21 bases in the middle. Germline lookup yields CDR1 SGHVS and CDR2 FQNEAQ. The CDR3 totals 16 residues. DNA of the CDR3: TGTGCCAGCAGCCCCCCCGATGTGAGCCCAGCGGAGACCCAGTACTTC. It codes for CASSPPDVSPAETQYF.

This clonotype was counted many times. This chain connects TRBV28 to TRBJ2-7, with 10 bases aligning to TRBD1. V lost 7 bases, J lost 6 bases, and 9 bases stayed unmatched. This CDR3 comprises 14 residues. Germline V CDR1 and CDR2: MDHEN, SYDVKM. The CDR3 nucleotides are TGTGCCAGCACTAGACAGGGGGCGATTCTCGAGCAGTACTTC. Translating gives CASTRQGAILEQYF.

This chain connects TRBV4-3 to TRBJ2-5, with 8 nucleotides matching TRBD1. The CDR3 is made up of 14 amino acids. In germline, CDR1 is LGHNA, CDR2 YSLEER. V was pared by 8 bases and J by 0 bases, with 5 bases of the junction left unmatched. CDR3 protein: CASSRQGYQETQYF. The CDR3 region has the DNA TGCGCCAGCTCCCGACAGGGGTACCAAGAGACCCAGTACTTC.

This clonotype has more than one count but fewer than ten. V usage is TRBV7-9 and J usage is TRBJ2-7; D is undetermined. Germline loops: CDR1 SEHNR, CDR2 FQNEAQ (reference sequence). CDR3 size: 12 residues. Trimming took 5 bases from V and 7 from J, leaving 12 bases between them. CDR3 nucleotides: TGTGCCAGCAGCCCCGCGGAACAGGAGCAGTACTTC. Its translation is CASSPAEQEQYF.

The chain uses TRBV14 and TRBJ2-5; D is uncertain. The CDR3 length is 16 residues. Trimming left V 1 base short and J 2 bases short, with 14 bases between. From germline, CDR1 is SGHDN and CDR2 FVKESK. The CDR3 DNA reads as TGTGCCAGCAGCCAAGTAGACCGCCACTTACAAGAGACCCAGTACTTC. Translation gives CASSQVDRHLQETQYF.

This clonotype was detected a few times. The J gene is TRBJ2-1, the V gene TRBV4-3; 11 bases align to TRBD2. This CDR3 spans 21 amino acids. V lost 0 bases to trimming and J lost 6 bases; unmatched junction nucleotides: 19. Germline CDR1 and CDR2: LGHNA and YSLEER. CDR3 DNA sequence: TGCGCCAGCAGCCAAGAAGAATACTCCTCGGTAGCGGGAGGGCCCCGCAATGAGCAGTTCTTC. Translation: CASSQEEYSSVAGGPRNEQFF.

This rearrangement joins TRBV7-4 to TRBJ2-5, with a weak D call TRBD2 (6 bases). V was pared by 2 bases and J by 6 bases, with 16 bases between. Germline lookup yields CDR1 SGHVT and CDR2 SQSDAQ. The CDR3 has 15 amino acids. The CDR3 region has the DNA TGTGCCAGCAGCTTATCCGTTGGAGGGTTGAAGACCCAGTACTTC. Amino acids: CASSLSVGGLKTQYF.

At least ten counts were recorded for this clonotype. The gene calls are TRBV29-1 and TRBJ2-2; weak D call: TRBD1 (6 bases). Between the trimmed V and J ends, which lost 3 bases and 2 bases, there was a span of 10 bases. Germline assignment: CDR1 SQVTM and CDR2 ANQGSEA. The CDR3 loop spans 14 amino acids. The CDR3 DNA reads as TGCAGCGTTGAGCTGGACAGAAACACCGGGGAGCTGTTTTTT. Protein: CSVELDRNTGELFF.

V usage is TRBV20-1 and J usage is TRBJ1-5, with 7 bases fitting TRBD1. The CDR3 length is 16 residues. V lost 3 bases to trimming and J lost 0 bases; unmatched junction nucleotides: 8. Germline V gene sequence: CDR1 DFQATT, CDR2 SNEGSKA (reference sequence). The CDR3 sequence is CSARRQGLPSNQPQHF. The CDR3 DNA is TGCAGTGCTAGGAGACAGGGACTCCCTAGCAATCAGCCCCAGCATTTT.

This clonotype came up many times. The CDR3 DNA reads as TGTGCCAGCAGCCCGAACATCCTGAGGAACACTGAAGCTTTCTTT. Protein sequence: CASSPNILRNTEAFF. The chain couples TRBV7-2 to TRBJ1-1; D is uncertain. This CDR3 is 15 amino acids long. The germline gives CDR1 SGHTA, CDR2 FQGNSA. The V and J ends lost 5 bases and 1 base respectively, with 14 bases between them.

This clonotype was detected many times. The rearrangement joins TRBV28 to TRBJ2-3; the D is unclear. V was trimmed by 5 bases and J by 2 bases, leaving 14 bases between them. The CDR3 loop spans 15 amino acids. Germline V gene sequence: CDR1 MDHEN, CDR2 SYDVKM. The DNA for the CDR3 is TGTGCCAGCAGTCCTCCCGACCAGATCACAGATACGCAGTATTTT. Translation gives CASSPPDQITDTQYF.

This clonotype was observed a handful of times. This chain connects TRBV12-3 or TRBV12-4 to TRBJ2-3; D call uncertain. V lost 8 bases and J lost 0, with 12 bases in between. There are 14 residues in the CDR3. CDR3 DNA: TGTGCCAGCGCCTGGCAGACCAGCACAGATACGCAGTATTTT. Its translation is CASAWQTSTDTQYF.